This T cell receptor beta chain was obtained from a study of T cells after yellow fever vaccination. General study results and limits: Clonotypes shared by both compartments, CD4 and CD8, made up a small share. In post-booster samples, most primary-vaccination clones reappeared (about 96% CD4, approximately 91% CD8). One caveat is that FACS-sorted repertoires could contain abundant clonotypes contaminating from the bulk population.

Worth noting for this clonotype: Antigen specificity is unknown.

A 5'RACE template-switching step, the method used to make TCR cDNA, added a universal primer site and UMIs. TCRdb analysed the 5' RACE reads with MiXCR anew, one entry per CDR3 protein. The table has 70,000 to 80,000 distinct CDR3 sequences, around 7.7% seen once. The germline V gene has CDR1 SGHTA and CDR2 FQGNSA. V dropped 5 bases and J dropped 6 bases, with 16 bases sitting between them. This CDR3 contains 15 residues. The sequence came from a man younger than 35 who received the YFV17D yellow fever vaccine. Sequenced material: CD8+ T cells sorted from PBMCs, taken 9 to 11 days after the first yellow fever vaccination. The chain joins TRBV7-2 to TRBJ2-2; D may match TRBD1 or TRBD2 (6 bases each). DNA of the CDR3: TGTGCCAGCAGCCCTAGTGGGGGGCTGTCCGGGGAGCTGTTTTTT. Protein: CASSPSGGLSGELFF.